This TCR beta chain originates from a study of identical twins. Study-wide results and limits: Clonotypes of the beta chain that were abundant in cord blood carried fewer insertions (memory repertoires showed none).

TCRdb used MiXCR to reprocess the 5' RACE reads, holding one entry per CDR3 protein. The repertoire consists of about 920,000 distinct CDR3 sequences, with 9% to 15% occurring once and the leading ten covering about 1.6%. Of note for this clonotype: Its antigen is undetermined.

V was pared by 6 bases and J by 6 bases, with 12 bases between. The CDR3 covers 12 residues. From germline, CDR1 is SNHLY and CDR2 FYNNEI. These data were likewise used in another study, on yellow fever vaccine responses in identical twins.

Sequencing input: PBMCs. This TCR derives from a woman younger than 35 in good health. V usage is TRBV2 and J usage is TRBJ2-7; D is unresolved. CDR3: CASSRRGGEQYF. The CDR3 DNA follows: TGTGCCAGCAGCCGCCGCGGTGGCGAGCAGTACTTC.